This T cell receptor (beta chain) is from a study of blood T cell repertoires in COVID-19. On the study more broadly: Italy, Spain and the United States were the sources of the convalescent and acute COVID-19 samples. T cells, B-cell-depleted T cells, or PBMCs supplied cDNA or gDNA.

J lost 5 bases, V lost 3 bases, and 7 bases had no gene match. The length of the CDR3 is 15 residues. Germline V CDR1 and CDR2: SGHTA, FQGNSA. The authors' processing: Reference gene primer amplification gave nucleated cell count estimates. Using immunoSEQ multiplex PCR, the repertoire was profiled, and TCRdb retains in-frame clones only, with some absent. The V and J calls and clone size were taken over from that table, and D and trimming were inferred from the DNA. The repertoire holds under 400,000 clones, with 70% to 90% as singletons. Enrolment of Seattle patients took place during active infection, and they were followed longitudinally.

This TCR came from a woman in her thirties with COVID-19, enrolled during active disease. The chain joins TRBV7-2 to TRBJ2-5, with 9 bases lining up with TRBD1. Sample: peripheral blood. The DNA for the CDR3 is TGTGCCAGCAGCTTCTCGGGACAGGGTGTGGAGACCCAGTACTTC. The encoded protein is CASSFSGQGVETQYF.